The sample holds many counts of the clone carrying this TCR beta chain. This entry comes from a study of regulatory T cells in long-lasting Graves disease. Sample time point: newly diagnosed GD, antithyroid drugs for less than 3 months. The TCR library was made from RNA extracted from PBMCs. Arm-PCR with iRepertoire HTBI primers amplified the CDR3 regions for these TCR beta libraries. TCRdb fed the multiplex PCR reads into MiXCR, producing one record per CDR3 protein. The table shows 500,000 or so distinct CDR3 sequences, with roughly 17% occurring only once. Germline V gene sequence: CDR1 SGHRS, CDR2 YFSETQ. The ends were cut back, 4 bases at V and 3 bases at J, with 11 bases in the middle. CDR3 size: 13 residues. The same data also contributed to another study, on T cells in Graves' hyperthyroidism and ophthalmopathy.

The sequence was obtained from a man aged 35 to 55 with Graves disease. The chain uses TRBV5-1 and TRBJ2-7; D is perhaps TRBD1 (6 bases). This specimen was peripheral blood mononuclear cells (PBMCs), taken at new diagnosis, from a patient treated with antithyroid drugs. The CDR3 DNA reads TGCGCCAGCAGCCTAACAGGGCTCTACGAGCAGTACTTC. It codes for CASSLTGLYEQYF. Supplemented by reference TRBV5-1 and TRBJ2-7, the full variable domain reads KAGVTQTPRYLIKTRGQQVTLSCSPISGHRSVSWYQQTPGQGLQFLFEYFSETQRNKGNFPGRFSGRQFSNSRSEMNVSTLELGDSALYLCASSLTGLYEQYFGPGTRLTVT.